The subject of this entry is one TCR beta chain. Its antigen is undetermined. Treatment reported: some 20 received Ad26.COV2.S at low or high dose, single or two shots; about 5 received placebo; per-sample allocation not given. Collection of samples fell on day 63 after the first vaccine or placebo injection. Trimming cost V 5 bases and J 2 bases; bases outside gene matches: 9. The CDR3 is 15 residues long. CDR1 SGHRS and CDR2 YFSETQ come from the germline V gene. The data were taken from a study of Ad26.COV2.S vaccination and SARS-CoV-2 variants. Study results and caveats: Reportedly, spike-specific CD8+ and CD4+ T cell responses achieved substantial breadth once vaccination had taken place.

Profiling relied on immunoSEQ multiplex PCR, and the TCRdb table lists in-frame clones only, not all of them. The sample lists roughly 700,000 clones; roughly 90% were seen once. The sequencing used peripheral blood, collected in a trial of Ad26.COV2.S vaccine versus placebo. The chain combines TRBV5-1 with TRBJ2-7; TRBD1 matches 8 bases. The receptor was derived from a person between 18 and 65 years old who received the Ad26.COV2.S COVID-19 vaccine or a placebo. The CDR3 is CASRLGTGVPYEQYF. The CDR3 bases are TGCGCCAGCAGGCTGGGGACAGGTGTCCCCTACGAGCAGTACTTC. Using reference TRBV5-1 and TRBJ2-7 for the parts outside the CDR3, the full variable domain is KAGVTQTPRYLIKTRGQQVTLSCSPISGHRSVSWYQQTPGQGLQFLFEYFSETQRNKGNFPGRFSGRQFSNSRSEMNVSTLELGDSALYLCASRLGTGVPYEQYFGPGTRLTVT.